The 9 T cell receptor beta chains below all came from one sample that was sequenced in a study of shared clonotypes between healthy human individuals. The protocol was immunoSEQ multiplex PCR, while the TCRdb copy is restricted to in-frame clones and leaves out a portion. The data hold about 110,000 clones, with approximately 70% observed a single time. The material sequenced was memory CD8+ T cells sorted from blood. Subset described: CD45RO+ cells pooled with CCR7-negative TemRA cells. The receptors shown here come from a woman aged 25 to 39 in good health.

The chain combines TRBV27 with TRBJ2-3; 9 nucleotides align to TRBD2. Germline V gene sequence: CDR1 MNHEY, CDR2 SMNVEV (reference sequence). The ends lost 4 bases at V and 4 bases at J; junction bases unmatched: 15. This CDR3 has 18 amino acids. CDR3 nucleotides: TGTGCCAGCAGTTCCGACCCCGTATGGTTAGCGGGAGCAGATACGCAGTATTTT. Translated, it gives CASSSDPVWLAGADTQYF.

In regard to this clone: The same CDR3 also results from other DNA sequences found in this sample. J is TRBJ2-5 and V is TRBV7-6; D is undetermined. The CDR3 runs to 13 residues. The V end lost 1 base, the J end lost 2 bases, and 5 bases lay between the germline ends. The germline V gene has CDR1 SGHVS and CDR2 FNYEAQ. The CDR3 is CASSLGFQETQYF. The CDR3 nucleotides are TGTGCCAGCAGCTTAGGCTTTCAAGAGACCCAGTACTTC.

This clone was found a few times. The chain uses TRBV5-4 and TRBJ1-2; D not certain. This CDR3 spans 14 amino acids. CDR1 is SGHNT and CDR2 is YYREEE in the germline V gene (reference sequence). V dropped 4 bases and J dropped 4 bases, with 14 bases sitting between them. CDR3 bases: TGTGCCAGCAGCCCCCCCCAGGACCGCTATGGCTACACCTTC. This sequence encodes CASSPPQDRYGYTF.

The chain carries TRBV19 and TRBJ2-7; TRBD1 is a possible D gene (5 bases). Germline V lookup: CDR1 LNHDA, CDR2 SQIVND (reference sequence). The CDR3 is 16 residues long. Deletions cut 3 bases from V and 2 bases from J, with 17 bases between. In nucleotides, the CDR3 is TGTGCCAGTAGTATGGCCTATGGACAATGGGCCTACGAGCAGTACTTC. Its protein product is CASSMAYGQWAYEQYF.

The chain recombines TRBV19 with TRBJ2-6; 8 nucleotides align to TRBD1. V trimming: 5 bases; J trimming: 1 base; junction bases outside the gene matches: 4. Germline CDR1 is LNHDA and CDR2 is SQIVND (reference sequence). The length of the CDR3 is 16 residues. This CDR3 is CASSPGGTSGANVLTF. Here the CDR3 DNA reads TGTGCCAGTAGTCCAGGGGGCACTTCTGGGGCCAACGTCCTGACTTTC.

The chain couples TRBV11-2 to TRBJ2-1, with 9 bases that match TRBD2. V shed 5 bases and J 4 bases; nucleotides not matched to a gene: 9. The CDR3 covers 16 residues. Germline V lookup: CDR1 SGHAT, CDR2 FQNNGV. CDR3 coding DNA: TGTGCCAGCAGCAAGATGCTAGCGGGAACTTACAATGAGCAGTTCTTC. Amino acid sequence: CASSKMLAGTYNEQFF.

This sequence joins TRBV5-5 and TRBJ1-5; TRBD1 is a possible D gene (5 bases). The CDR3 runs 17 residues. CDR1 SGHKS and CDR2 YYEKEE come from the germline V gene (reference sequence). Between the trimmed V and J ends, which lost 2 bases and 2 bases, there was a span of 17 bases. The CDR3 region has the DNA TGTGCCAGCAGCTTTCGAGGACAATCGAATGGCAATCAGCCCCAGCATTTT. This translates into CASSFRGQSNGNQPQHF.

This clone was counted at least ten times. This chain links TRBV2 with TRBJ2-7, with D uncertain. The CDR3 consists of 17 residues. Per the germline V gene, CDR1 is SNHLY and CDR2 is FYNNEI. V dropped 3 bases and J dropped 7 bases, with 25 bases sitting between them. CDR3: CASSDPGGRSDSWEQYF. The CDR3 bases are TGTGCCAGCAGTGATCCCGGTGGGCGGTCCGATTCCTGGGAGCAGTACTTC.

This chain links TRBV6-1 with TRBJ2-5; 13 positions agree with TRBD2. The J call may be faulty, since TRBJ2-7 better matches the DNA end. Germline-derived CDR1 and CDR2 are MNHNS and SASEGT. This CDR3 region has 15 residues. The CDR3 DNA reads TGTGCCAGCAGTGAAAGGACTAGCGGGAGCTACGAGCAGTACTTC. Its protein product is CASSERTSGSYEQYF.